Shown below are 9 T cell receptor beta chains from a single sample sequenced in a study of T cells expressing NK-cell markers. Using the 5' RACE reads, TCRdb records one entry per CDR3 protein without DNA. The clone table shows hundreds of thousands of distinct CDR3 sequences, with the ten largest holding 4% to 4.5%. Sequencing used blood T cells: a sorted CD56 or NKG2C T cell subset, CD4+ or CD8+ T cells, or bulk PBMC T cells (not recorded which). The receptor set was obtained from a woman between 18 and 70 years old in good health.

This chain joins TRBV28 and TRBJ1-1; the D call from TCRdb, TRBD1, cannot be confirmed without DNA. The CDR3 is 15 amino acids. Per the germline V gene, CDR1 is MDHEN and CDR2 is SYDVKM. CDR3 protein: CASGRDRGPNTEAFF.

This chain's CDR3 is CASSERSSTDTQYF. This chain uses TRBV4-1 with TRBJ2-3; lacking DNA, the TRBD2 call made by TCRdb goes unchecked. The CDR3 is 14 amino acids. Germline loops: CDR1 MGHRA, CDR2 YSYEKL.

The rearrangement links TRBV5-1 to TRBJ2-5; as DNA is missing, the TRBD1 call by TCRdb cannot be tested. Germline V gene lookup returns CDR1 SGHRS and CDR2 YFSETQ. The CDR3 length is 13 residues. This CDR3 reads CASEPTGKETQYF.

The rearrangement links TRBV5-1 to TRBJ2-3; as DNA is missing, the TRBD2 call by TCRdb cannot be tested. The CDR3 has 17 amino acids. The germline CDR1 and CDR2 sequences are SGHRS and YFSETQ. This CDR3 is CASSSGTSGGSTDTQYF.

This chain uses TRBV20-1 with TRBJ1-3; TCRdb calls TRBD1, which cannot be checked without DNA. Germline CDR1 reads DFQATT; CDR2 reads SNEGSKA (reference sequence). This CDR3 has 14 amino acids. CDR3: CSATDRVGGNTIYF.

The genes are TRBV4-1 and TRBJ2-3; absent DNA, TCRdb's TRBD2 call cannot be checked. Germline loops: CDR1 MGHRA, CDR2 YSYEKL. CDR3 length equals 13 residues. This chain's CDR3 is CASSQGEADTQYF.

This chain uses TRBV20-1 with TRBJ2-1. The CDR3 has 15 amino acids. Germline CDR1 and CDR2: DFQATT and SNEGSKA (reference sequence). The chain's CDR3 is CSARSVASSYNEQFF.

This chain links TRBV15 with TRBJ1-1. Germline lookup yields CDR1 LNHNV and CDR2 YYDKDF (reference sequence). This CDR3 is built from 13 residues. CDR3 sequence: CATTRHLNIEAFF. Using reference TRBV15 and TRBJ1-1 for the parts outside the CDR3, the full variable domain is DAMVIQNPRYQVTQFGKPVTLSCSQTLNHNVMYWYQQKSSQAPKLLFHYYDKDFNNEADTPDNFQSRRPNTSFCFLDIRSPGLGDTAMYLCATTRHLNIEAFFGQGTRLTVV.

This sequence joins TRBV29-1 and TRBJ2-2. CDR1 and CDR2 (germline): SQVTM, ANQGSEA. This CDR3 is built from 12 residues. The CDR3 sequence is CSVRSNTGELFF.